This TCR beta chain was observed in a study of T cell responses to AZD1222 COVID-19 vaccine. Whole-study findings and limits: Baseline seropositivity characterized only a handful of AZD1222 recipients. Donors in the cohort were predominantly white British and more often female, and clonal diversity was possibly underestimated. Within unmutated variant regions lay the reported targets of nearly half of spike-specific TCRs.

Concerning this clone itself: Its specificity is unknown.

Only in-frame clones appear in the TCRdb table, and some are missing; sequencing was by immunoSEQ multiplex PCR. The table has 160,000 or so clones, roughly 88% seen once. V was cut by 2 bases and J by 4 bases, with 8 bases left in between. This CDR3 is built from 13 residues. Looked up from germline, CDR1 is GTSNPN and CDR2 is SVGIG (reference sequence). The specimen comprised peripheral blood, sampled 28 days after the second AZD1222 dose. This receptor was taken from an adult who received the AZD1222 COVID-19 vaccine. The V call is TRBV30, the J call TRBJ1-4; D is possibly TRBD1 (6 bases). CDR3 protein: CAWSRGFNEKLFF. In nucleotides, the CDR3 is TGTGCCTGGAGTAGGGGGTTTAATGAAAAACTGTTTTTT.